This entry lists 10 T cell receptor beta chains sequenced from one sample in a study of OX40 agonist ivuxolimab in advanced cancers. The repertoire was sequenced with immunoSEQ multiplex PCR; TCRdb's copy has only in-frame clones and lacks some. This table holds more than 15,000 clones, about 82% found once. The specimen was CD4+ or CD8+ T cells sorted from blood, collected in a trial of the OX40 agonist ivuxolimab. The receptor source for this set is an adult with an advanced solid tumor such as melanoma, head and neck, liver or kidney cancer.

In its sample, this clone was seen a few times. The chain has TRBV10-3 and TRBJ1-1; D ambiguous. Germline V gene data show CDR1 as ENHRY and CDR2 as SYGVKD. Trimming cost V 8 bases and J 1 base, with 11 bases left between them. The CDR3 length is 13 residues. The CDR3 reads CAIGEGANTEAFF. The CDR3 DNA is TGTGCCATCGGGGAAGGAGCGAACACTGAAGCTTTCTTT.

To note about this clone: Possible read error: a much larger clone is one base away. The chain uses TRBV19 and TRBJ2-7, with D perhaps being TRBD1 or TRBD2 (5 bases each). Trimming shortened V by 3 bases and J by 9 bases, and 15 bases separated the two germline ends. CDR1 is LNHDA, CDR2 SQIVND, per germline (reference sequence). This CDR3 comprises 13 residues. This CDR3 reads CASSIVTGGGQYF. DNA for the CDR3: TGTGCCAGTAGTATTGTCACAGGAGGCGGGCAGTACTTC.

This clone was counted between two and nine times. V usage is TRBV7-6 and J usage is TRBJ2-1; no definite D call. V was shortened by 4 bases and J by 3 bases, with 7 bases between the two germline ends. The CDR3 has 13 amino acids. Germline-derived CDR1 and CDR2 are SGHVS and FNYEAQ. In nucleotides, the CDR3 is TGTGCCAGCAGCTCGGCCTACTACAATGAGCAGTTCTTC. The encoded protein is CASSSAYYNEQFF.

CDR3 protein: CASRGDTGELFF. Written as DNA, the CDR3 is TGTGCCAGCAGGGGTGACACCGGGGAGCTGTTTTTT. The chain links TRBV27 to TRBJ2-2; no definite D call. The V gene's germline CDR1 is MNHEY and CDR2 SMNVEV (reference sequence). V gave up 6 bases and J gave up 3 bases, with 5 bases separating them. The length of the CDR3 is 12 residues.

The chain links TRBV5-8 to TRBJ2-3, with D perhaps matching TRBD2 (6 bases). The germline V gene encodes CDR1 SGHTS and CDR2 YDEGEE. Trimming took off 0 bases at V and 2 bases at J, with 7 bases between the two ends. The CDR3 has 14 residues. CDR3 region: CASSLGGTTDTQYF. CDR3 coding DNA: TGTGCCAGCAGCTTGGGCGGGACCACAGATACGCAGTATTTT.

The CDR3 here is CASSEGRVYNEQFF. CDR3 in DNA: TGCGCCAGCAGTGAGGGGCGGGTTTACAATGAGCAGTTCTTC. This rearrangement joins TRBV10-2 to TRBJ2-1; D may be TRBD2 (5 bases). CDR1 is WSHSY and CDR2 is SAAADI in the germline V gene. V lost 2 bases to trimming and J lost 4 bases, with 9 bases between them. The CDR3 spans 14 residues.

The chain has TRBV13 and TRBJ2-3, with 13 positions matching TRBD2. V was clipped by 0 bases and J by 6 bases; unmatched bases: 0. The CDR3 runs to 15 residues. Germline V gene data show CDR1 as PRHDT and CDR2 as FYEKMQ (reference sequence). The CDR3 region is CASSLGTSGRDTQYF. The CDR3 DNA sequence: TGTGCCAGCAGCTTAGGGACTAGCGGGAGGGATACGCAGTATTTT. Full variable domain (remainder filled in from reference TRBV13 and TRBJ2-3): AAGVIQSPRHLIKEKRETATLKCYPIPRHDTVYWYQQGPGQDPQFLISFYEKMQSDKGSIPDRFSAQQFSDYHSELNMSSLELGDSALYFCASSLGTSGRDTQYFGPGTRLTVL.

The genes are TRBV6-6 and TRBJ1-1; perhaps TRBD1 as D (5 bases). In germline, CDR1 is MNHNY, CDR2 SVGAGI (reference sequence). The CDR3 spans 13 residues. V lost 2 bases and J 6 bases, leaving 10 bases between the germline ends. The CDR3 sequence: CASSYGGRPEAFF. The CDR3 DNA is TGTGCCAGCAGTTACGGGGGGAGACCTGAAGCTTTCTTT.

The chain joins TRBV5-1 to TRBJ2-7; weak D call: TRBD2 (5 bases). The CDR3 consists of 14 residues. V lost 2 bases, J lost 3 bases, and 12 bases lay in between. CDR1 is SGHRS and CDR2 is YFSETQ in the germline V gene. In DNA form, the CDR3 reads TGCGCCAGCAGCTTATCCGGGAACAACTACGAGCAGTACTTC. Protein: CASSLSGNNYEQYF.

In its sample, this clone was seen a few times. The CDR3 loop reads CASSPDSTEAFF. In DNA, the CDR3 is TGTGCCAGCAGCCCCGACAGCACTGAAGCTTTCTTT. This chain links TRBV28 with TRBJ1-1; TRBD1 is a possible D gene (5 bases). V gave up 6 bases and J gave up 4 bases, with 9 bases separating them. The CDR3 totals 12 residues. The germline V gene has CDR1 MDHEN and CDR2 SYDVKM.